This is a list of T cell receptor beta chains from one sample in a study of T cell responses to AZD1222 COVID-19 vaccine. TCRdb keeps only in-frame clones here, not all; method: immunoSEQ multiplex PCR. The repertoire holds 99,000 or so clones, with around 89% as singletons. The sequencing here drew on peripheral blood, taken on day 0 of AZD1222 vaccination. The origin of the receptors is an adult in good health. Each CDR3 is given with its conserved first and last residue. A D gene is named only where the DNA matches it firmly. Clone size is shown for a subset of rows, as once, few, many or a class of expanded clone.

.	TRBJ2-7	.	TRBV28	TGTGCCAGCAGCTCCCCGGACGGGCGCTACGAGCAGTACTTC	CASSSPDGRYEQYF
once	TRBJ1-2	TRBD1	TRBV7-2	TGTGCCAGCAGCATTGACAGGGGCTATGGCTACACCTTC	CASSIDRGYGYTF
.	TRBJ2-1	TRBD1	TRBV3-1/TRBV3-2	TGTGCCAGCAGCCATACAGGGGTCAATGAGCAGTTCTTC	CASSHTGVNEQFF
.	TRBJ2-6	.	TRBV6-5	.	CASSSSTGAGANVLTF
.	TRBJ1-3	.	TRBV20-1	TGCAGTGCTAGTGATCGGAACTCTGGAAACACCATATATTTT	CSASDRNSGNTIYF
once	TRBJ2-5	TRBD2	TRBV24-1	TGTGCCACCAGTGACCCGGGACTAGCAGGACAGACCCAGTACTTC	CATSDPGLAGQTQYF
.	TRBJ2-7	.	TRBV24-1	TGTGCCACCAGCCCCCACGAGCAGTACTTC	CATSPHEQYF
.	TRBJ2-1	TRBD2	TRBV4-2	TGTGCCAGCAGCCAAGATGTTGGGACTAGTCTGGGGCAGTTCTTC	CASSQDVGTSLGQFF
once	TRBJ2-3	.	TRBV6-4	TGTGCCAGCAGTGACGGCGGGGATACGCAGTATTTT	CASSDGGDTQYF
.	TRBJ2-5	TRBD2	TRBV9	TGTGCCAGCAGCGTAGATGGGGGGGGACTAGCTTCACGCGAGACCCAGTACTTC	CASSVDGGGLASRETQYF
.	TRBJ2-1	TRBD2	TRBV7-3	TGTGCCAGCAGCTTCGGTAGCGGGACTGTCGAGCAGTTCTTC	CASSFGSGTVEQFF
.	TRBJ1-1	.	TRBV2	TGTGCCAGCAGTAAATCAGGTGACACTGAAGCTTTCTTT	CASSKSGDTEAFF
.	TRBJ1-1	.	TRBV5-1	TGCGCCAGCAGCTTGAGGATGAACACTGAAGCTTTCTTT	CASSLRMNTEAFF
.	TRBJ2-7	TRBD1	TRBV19	TGTGCCAGTAGTGTAACGTTCCGGGACAGGACCTACGAGCAGTACTTC	CASSVTFRDRTYEQYF
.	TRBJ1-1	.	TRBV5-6	TGTGCCAGCAGCTTCGGGTCGAACACTGAAGCTTTCTTT	CASSFGSNTEAFF
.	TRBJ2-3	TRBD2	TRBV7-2	TGTGCCAGCAGCTCGGGACTAGCGGGTCCAGATACGCAGTATTTT	CASSSGLAGPDTQYF
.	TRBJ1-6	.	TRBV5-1	TGCGCCAGCAGCTTACAGAGGGATTCACCCCTCCACTTT	CASSLQRDSPLHF
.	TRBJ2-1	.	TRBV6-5	TGTGCCAGCAGTTATCGGACGACCAATGAGCAGTTCTTC	CASSYRTTNEQFF
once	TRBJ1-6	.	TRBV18	TGTGCCAGCTCTCGGGCCTTGGGCTCCTATAATTCACCCCTCCACTTT	CASSRALGSYNSPLHF
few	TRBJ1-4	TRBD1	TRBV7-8	TGTGCCAGCAGCTCGGGACAGATGAATGAAAAACTGTTTTTT	CASSSGQMNEKLFF
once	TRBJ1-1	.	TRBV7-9	TGTGCCAGCAGCCACAAGAGCAACACTGAAGCTTTCTTT	CASSHKSNTEAFF
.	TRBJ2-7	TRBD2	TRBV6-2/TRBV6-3	TGTGCCAGCAGCTCCAGGGGTAGCGGGAGGTACGAGCAGTACTTC	CASSSRGSGRYEQYF
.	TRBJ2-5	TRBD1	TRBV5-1	TGCGCCAGCAGCCCCCTAGGACAGGGTCAGCAAGAGACCCAGTACTTC	CASSPLGQGQQETQYF
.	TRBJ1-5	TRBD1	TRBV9	TGTGCCAGCAGCGTAGGGACAGGGGGCAATCAGCCCCAGCATTTT	CASSVGTGGNQPQHF
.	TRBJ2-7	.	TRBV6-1	TGTGCCAGCAGTGAAGTTTGGGGGCTCTACGAGCAGTACTTC	CASSEVWGLYEQYF
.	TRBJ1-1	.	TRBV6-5	TGTGCCAGCAGTTACTCGAAGGTGGACACTGAAGCTTTCTTT	CASSYSKVDTEAFF
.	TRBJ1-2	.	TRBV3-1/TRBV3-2	TGTGCCAGCAGCCAAGTTATGGGAGGCTACACCTTC	CASSQVMGGYTF
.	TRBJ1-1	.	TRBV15	TGTGCCACCAAGGGGAACACTGAAGCTTTCTTT	CATKGNTEAFF
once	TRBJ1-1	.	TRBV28	TGTGCCAGCAGTTTTCACACCTCGAACACTGAAGCTTTCTTT	CASSFHTSNTEAFF
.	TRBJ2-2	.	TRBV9	TGTGCCAGCAGCGTAGCGGGAAGTTTTAGCACCGGGGAGCTGTTTTTT	CASSVAGSFSTGELFF
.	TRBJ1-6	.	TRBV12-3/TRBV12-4	TGTGCCAGCAGTTTACTAGGATCACCCCTCCACTTT	CASSLLGSPLHF
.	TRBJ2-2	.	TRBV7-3	TGTGCCAGTAGCCCCCGGCCAGTGACCGGGGAGCTGTTTTTT	CASSPRPVTGELFF
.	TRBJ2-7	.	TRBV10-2	TGCGCCAGTAGGGAGAGAGGGTCCTACGAGCAGTACTTC	CASRERGSYEQYF
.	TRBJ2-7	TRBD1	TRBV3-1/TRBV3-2	TGTGCCAGCAGCCAGCGCAGGGGGCCCTACGAGCAGTACTTC	CASSQRRGPYEQYF
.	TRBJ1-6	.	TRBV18	TGTGCCAGCTCACGTGCGACAGGTTGGGCCCTCCACTTT	CASSRATGWALHF
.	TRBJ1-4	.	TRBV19	TGTGCCAGTAGTATAGTAATTAATGAAAAACTGTTTTTT	CASSIVINEKLFF
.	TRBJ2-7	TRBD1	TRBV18	TGTGCCAGCTCACCACCTATACGGGACAGGGCTTACTTC	CASSPPIRDRAYF
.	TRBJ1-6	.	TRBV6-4	TGTGCCAGCAGTGTCGCGATTAATTCACCCCTCCACTTT	CASSVAINSPLHF
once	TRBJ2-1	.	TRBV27	TGTGCCAGCAGTTTTCCAGGGGCGTACAATGAGCAGTTCTTC	CASSFPGAYNEQFF
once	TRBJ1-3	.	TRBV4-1	TGCGCCAGCAGCCAAGGTCCGGAAAGAACGGCAAACACCATATATTTT	CASSQGPERTANTIYF
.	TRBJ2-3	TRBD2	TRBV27	TGTGCCAGCAGTTCCTGGGCTAGCGGGAGGGCAAGGACGTCCGTCAATACGCAGTATTTT	CASSSWASGRARTSVNTQYF
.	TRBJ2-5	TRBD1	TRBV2	TGTGCCAGCAGCGCCGGGACAGGGCTGGGAGAGACCCAGTACTTC	CASSAGTGLGETQYF
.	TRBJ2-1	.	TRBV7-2	TGTGCCAGCAGGCGACGCTTCGGAGATGAGCAGTTCTTC	CASRRRFGDEQFF
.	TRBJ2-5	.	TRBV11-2	TGTGCCAGCAGCCTAGGGCTAGAAGGGACCCAGTACTTC	CASSLGLEGTQYF
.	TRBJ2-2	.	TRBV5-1	TGCGCCAGCAGCTTGGCCCCGGCAGGGGGGACCGGGGAGCTGTTTTTT	CASSLAPAGGTGELFF
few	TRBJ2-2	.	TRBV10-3	TGTGCCATCAGTGAGTCTCGAGGGGTTAACACCGGGGAGCTGTTTTTT	CAISESRGVNTGELFF
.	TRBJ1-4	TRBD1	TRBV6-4	TGTGCCAGCAGCAGGACAGGGACTGAAAAACTGTTTTTT	CASSRTGTEKLFF
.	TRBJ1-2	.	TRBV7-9	TGTGCCAGCAGCTCCGAATGGGAGAGCAGTGGCTACACCTTC	CASSSEWESSGYTF
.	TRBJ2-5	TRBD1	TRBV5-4	TGTGCCAGCAGCTTAGGACAGGGGAATCAAGAGACCCAGTACTTC	CASSLGQGNQETQYF
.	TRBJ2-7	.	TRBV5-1	TGCGCCAGCAGCTTGGCGGTGGGTAGGGACTACGAGCAGTACTTC	CASSLAVGRDYEQYF
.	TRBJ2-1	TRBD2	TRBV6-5	TGTGCCAGCCGATCCTCCGGGGGGTCCTACAATGAGCAGTTCTTC	CASRSSGGSYNEQFF
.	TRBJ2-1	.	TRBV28	TGTGCCAGCAGCACAAATCACAATGAGCAGTTCTTC	CASSTNHNEQFF
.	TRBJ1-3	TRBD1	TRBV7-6	TGTGCCAGCAGCCTGGGACAGGGACCTCCCTCTGGAAACACCATATATTTT	CASSLGQGPPSGNTIYF